The 17 T cell receptor beta chains reported below all come from one sample, sequenced in a study of early T cells in non-severe SARS-CoV-2 infection. TCRdb recomputed calls from the 5' RACE reads with MiXCR, one row per CDR3 protein. The repertoire has tens of thousands of distinct CDR3 sequences, 10% to 15% of them found once; the top ten carry about 4.3%. The sequenced sample was whole blood. These receptors all stem from an adult who was a healthcare worker with PCR-confirmed SARS-CoV-2 infection or an uninfected control (not recorded which).

The chain carries TRBV9 and TRBJ2-5; 7 bases are shared with TRBD2. The germline V gene has CDR1 SGDLS and CDR2 YYNGEE. Unmatched junction bases numbered 3, after V lost 1 base and J lost 6 bases. The CDR3 has 13 amino acids. The CDR3 is CASSVSGVKTQYF. The CDR3 bases are TGTGCCAGCAGCGTAAGCGGGGTAAAGACCCAGTACTTC.

This clonotype has only a few counts. The chain employs TRBV12-5 and TRBJ2-3; D is uncertain. The V end was cut by 6 bases, the J end by 0 bases, with 7 bases between. The CDR3 runs 13 residues. Germline V gives CDR1 LGHNT, CDR2 FRNRAP. Written as DNA, the CDR3 is TGTGCTAGTGGCCACACTAGCACAGATACGCAGTATTTT. It encodes CASGHTSTDTQYF.

This clonotype was found many times. The gene calls are TRBV6-6 and TRBJ1-5; 10 positions match TRBD1. CDR1 and CDR2 (germline): MNHNY, SVGAGI (reference sequence). This CDR3 comprises 15 residues. Losses at the gene ends were 7 bases for V and 1 base for J; bases not matched to a gene: 4. In DNA, the CDR3 is TGTGCCAGCAAGATGGGACAGGGGAGCAATCAGCCCCAGCATTTT. Its translation: CASKMGQGSNQPQHF.

J is TRBJ1-1 and V is TRBV29-1, with D uncertain. Germline V gene sequence: CDR1 SQVTM, CDR2 ANQGSEA. V was pared by 4 bases and J by 4 bases, with 10 bases between. The CDR3 spans 12 residues. The CDR3 protein is CSVVVPGTEAFF. The CDR3 DNA follows: TGCAGCGTTGTTGTCCCGGGCACTGAAGCTTTCTTT.

This clonotype was seen ten or more times. The V call is TRBV12-3 or TRBV12-4, the J call TRBJ2-1, with D perhaps matching TRBD2 (6 bases). Trimming stripped 4 bases from V and 0 bases from J, with 13 bases between. The CDR3 has 16 amino acids. The DNA of the CDR3 is TGTGCCAGCAGTTCCCGCGGGGTGATCTCCTACAATGAGCAGTTCTTC. This gives the protein CASSSRGVISYNEQFF.

This clonotype has ten or more counts. The rearrangement uses TRBV5-1 and TRBJ2-5; 11 positions agree with TRBD2. The CDR3 contains 17 residues. Trimming cost V 4 bases and J 1 base; bases outside gene matches: 9. Germline values: CDR1 SGHRS, CDR2 YFSETQ. CDR3 nucleotides: TGCGCCAGCAGCCCGAAACCTAGCGGGGGGACCCAAGAGACCCAGTACTTC. Amino acids: CASSPKPSGGTQETQYF.

This clonotype was recorded at least ten times. The genes are TRBV5-5 and TRBJ1-2; D is ambiguous. The V and J ends lost 1 base and 7 bases respectively, with 5 bases between them. This CDR3 comprises 11 residues. Germline V gives CDR1 SGHKS, CDR2 YYEKEE (reference sequence). CDR3 region: CASSLSVGYTF. CDR3 DNA: TGTGCCAGCAGCTTGTCAGTTGGCTACACCTTC. Together with reference TRBV5-5 and TRBJ1-2, the CDR3 gives the full variable domain: DAGVTQSPTHLIKTRGQQVTLRCSPISGHKSVSWYQQVLGQGPQFIFQYYEKEERGRGNFPDRFSARQFPNYSSELNVNALLLGDSALYLCASSLSVGYTFGSGTRLTVV.

This chain joins TRBV12-5 and TRBJ2-6; perhaps TRBD2 as D (5 bases). The CDR3 spans 15 residues. Looked up from germline, CDR1 is LGHNT and CDR2 is FRNRAP. Trimming removed 4 bases from V and 0 bases from J, with 7 bases in between. The CDR3 sequence: CASGSGNSGANVLTF. The CDR3 nucleotides read TGTGCTAGTGGTTCGGGGAACTCTGGGGCCAACGTCCTGACTTTC.

The V gene is TRBV20-1, the J gene TRBJ2-3; D might be TRBD1 or TRBD2, each matching 5 bases. Trimming shortened V by 0 bases and J by 2 bases, and 12 bases separated the two germline ends. CDR3 length equals 15 residues. Germline V gene data show CDR1 as DFQATT and CDR2 as SNEGSKA (reference sequence). The DNA of the CDR3 is TGCAGTGCTAGAGACCCTGGGGGATACACAGATACGCAGTATTTT. Its translation is CSARDPGGYTDTQYF.

The rearrangement joins TRBV18 to TRBJ2-1, with no clear D. Trimming left V 1 base short and J 2 bases short, with 6 bases between. Looked up from germline, CDR1 is KGHSH and CDR2 is LQKENI. The CDR3 sequence is 14 residues long. The CDR3 here is CASSPQTTYNEQFF. For the CDR3, the DNA is TGTGCCAGCTCACCACAAACAACCTACAATGAGCAGTTCTTC. Combining the CDR3 with reference TRBV18 and TRBJ2-1 gives the whole variable domain NAGVMQNPRHLVRRRGQEARLRCSPMKGHSHVYWYRQLPEEGLKFMVYLQKENIIDESGMPKERFSAEFPKEGPSILRIQQVVRGDSAAYFCASSPQTTYNEQFFGPGTRLTVL.

At least ten counts were recorded for this clonotype. The chain employs TRBV3-1 and TRBJ2-1; D gene unclear. The V end lost 4 bases, the J end lost 5 bases, and 9 bases lay between the germline ends. The germline CDR1 and CDR2 sequences are LGHDT and YNNKEL (reference sequence). The CDR3 is made up of 13 amino acids. CDR3 sequence: CASSPGGNNEQFF. The CDR3 coding sequence is TGTGCCAGCAGCCCGGGCGGTAACAATGAGCAGTTCTTC.

The V gene is TRBV6-5, the J gene TRBJ1-5; TRBD1 matches at 7 bases. Germline lookup yields CDR1 MNHEY and CDR2 SVGAGI. The ends lost 6 bases at V and 4 bases at J; junction bases unmatched: 9. The CDR3 consists of 15 residues. CDR3 region: CASRKRQGVNQPQHF. The CDR3 bases are TGTGCCAGCAGAAAAAGACAGGGAGTTAATCAGCCCCAGCATTTT.

This clonotype was recorded at least ten times. The V gene is TRBV12-3 or TRBV12-4, the J gene TRBJ1-1; D is unresolved. The CDR3 length is 11 residues. Trimming removed 4 bases from V and 3 bases from J, with 3 bases in between. CDR3 region: CASSYYTEAFF. The CDR3 DNA reads as TGTGCCAGCAGTTATTACACTGAAGCTTTCTTT.

This clonotype has a count of ten or more. The J gene is TRBJ2-1, the V gene TRBV9; 11 nucleotides line up with TRBD2. From germline, CDR1 is SGDLS and CDR2 YYNGEE. V shed 4 bases, J shed 9 bases, and the junction held 9 bases outside the gene matches. The CDR3 extends over 15 amino acids. The CDR3 region is CASSLRLAGSSEQFF. DNA for the CDR3: TGTGCCAGCAGCCTCCGACTAGCGGGGTCGAGTGAGCAGTTCTTC.

This clonotype showed up just a few times. The chain uses TRBV29-1 and TRBJ1-2; weak D call: TRBD1 (5 bases). The CDR3 is 11 amino acids. V lost 3 bases and J lost 6, with 8 bases in between. Germline lookup yields CDR1 SQVTM and CDR2 ANQGSEA. CDR3 DNA sequence: TGCAGCGTTGAGAAGGGGAATGGCTACACCTTC. Translated, it gives CSVEKGNGYTF.

This clonotype was seen only a few times. The chain is built from TRBV3-1 and TRBJ2-1; D gene ambiguous. V was shortened by 4 bases and J by 10 bases, with 17 bases between the two germline ends. Per germline, CDR1 LGHDT and CDR2 YNNKEL (reference sequence). This CDR3 region has 14 residues. CDR3 sequence: CASSPRHLTKEQFF. The CDR3 DNA sequence: TGTGCCAGCAGCCCCCGTCACCTTACAAAGGAGCAGTTCTTC.

The V and J genes are TRBV3-1 and TRBJ2-7, with 7 bases fitting TRBD1. CDR1 and CDR2 (germline): LGHDT, YNNKEL (reference sequence). The CDR3 spans 15 residues. V lost 1 base and J lost 3; bases outside the gene matches: 6. CDR3 sequence reads: CASSQVGQDHYEQYF. Written as DNA, the CDR3 is TGTGCCAGCAGCCAAGTCGGACAGGACCACTACGAGCAGTACTTC.